What follows are 9 T cell receptor beta chains derived from one specimen sequenced in a study of T cells after yellow fever vaccination. TCRdb independently ran MiXCR on the 5' RACE reads; one entry per CDR3 protein. The table shows hundreds of thousands of distinct CDR3 sequences, with roughly an eighth occurring only once. The source was CD4+ T cells sorted from PBMCs, collected 15 days after the yellow fever booster vaccination. The receptors were sampled from a man between 18 and 35 years old who received the YFV17D yellow fever vaccine.

This clonotype was observed a handful of times. The chain employs TRBV6-6 and TRBJ2-7; the D is unclear. V lost 2 bases to trimming and J lost 0 bases, with 8 bases between them. This CDR3 contains 14 residues. Germline assignment: CDR1 MNHNY and CDR2 SVGAGI (reference sequence). As DNA, the CDR3 is TGTGCCAGCAGTTACGGGCTCTACTCCTACGAGCAGTACGTC. Amino acid sequence: CASSYGLYSYEQYV.

In this sample, this clonotype turned up a few times. This chain links TRBV12-3 or TRBV12-4 with TRBJ2-5; D unresolved. V lost 5 bases and J 4 bases, leaving 20 bases between the germline ends. The CDR3 runs 16 residues. CDR3 nucleotide sequence: TGTGCCAGCAGTCCCTTTCGCTACGCCTTAGGAGAGACCCAGTACTTC. It codes for CASSPFRYALGETQYF.

The DNA for the CDR3 is TGTGCCAGCAACCGACGGCGCTATGGCTACACCTTC. Its translation: CASNRRRYGYTF. The V and J genes are TRBV12-3 or TRBV12-4 and TRBJ1-2; the D is unclear. Deletions cut 7 bases from V and 4 bases from J, with 10 bases between. The CDR3 is 12 residues long.

The chain has TRBV18 and TRBJ2-1; D is unresolved. The V gene's germline CDR1 is KGHSH and CDR2 LQKENI. The CDR3 is 12 residues long. The ends were cut back, 6 bases at V and 13 bases at J, with 16 bases in the middle. CDR3 region: CASSPDQELQFF. CDR3 DNA sequence: TGTGCCAGCTCCCCGGACCAGGAACTCCAGTTCTTC.

This clonotype was picked up a small number of times. This sequence joins TRBV11-2 and TRBJ2-2, with 7 nucleotides matching TRBD2. With 2 bases clipped from V and 6 bases from J, the junction kept 12 bases outside the gene matches. Germline CDR1 and CDR2: SGHAT and FQNNGV. CDR3 length: 17 amino acids. The CDR3 protein is CASSLRGAGIVSGELFF. CDR3 sequence (DNA): TGTGCCAGCAGCTTACGGGGAGCGGGGATTGTCTCCGGGGAGCTGTTTTTT.

V gene TRBV11-2 combines with J gene TRBJ2-7; TRBD2 agrees at 10 bases. CDR3 length: 16 residues. With V trimmed by 5 bases and J by 2 bases, 9 bases remained unmatched. The germline gives CDR1 SGHAT, CDR2 FQNNGV. The CDR3 region has the DNA TGTGCCAGCAGCCACACCAGCGGGGGGGCCCCCTACGAGCAGTACTTC. Translation gives CASSHTSGGAPYEQYF.

The chain joins TRBV20-1 to TRBJ2-4, with a tentative D call TRBD2 (5 bases). The CDR3 extends over 13 amino acids. V lost 6 bases and J lost 4, with 13 bases in between. Germline V gives CDR1 DFQATT, CDR2 SNEGSKA (reference sequence). The DNA for the CDR3 is TGCAGTGCGGACGACTACCGAAAAAACATTCAGTACTTC. Encoded protein: CSADDYRKNIQYF.

The gene calls are TRBV5-1 and TRBJ2-7; 9 bases map to TRBD1. Germline loops: CDR1 SGHRS, CDR2 YFSETQ. This CDR3 comprises 16 residues. V was pared by 0 bases and J by 1 base, with 5 bases of the junction left unmatched. The CDR3 loop is CASSLATGGISYEQYF. Here the CDR3 DNA reads TGCGCCAGCAGCTTGGCCACAGGGGGCATTTCCTACGAGCAGTACTTC.

The chain is built from TRBV7-8 and TRBJ1-1, with D perhaps TRBD1 (5 bases). The germline gives CDR1 SGHVS, CDR2 FQNEAQ. Trimming removed 6 bases from V and 8 bases from J, with 16 bases in between. The CDR3 is 13 residues long. The CDR3 bases are TGTGCCAGCAGGACGCCGGGGGATTCCGAAGCTTTCTTT. It is translated as CASRTPGDSEAFF.